The present TCR beta chain was sequenced within a study of blood T cell repertoires in COVID-19. This CDR3 has 15 residues. Germline CDR1 reads SGDLS; CDR2 reads YYNGEE. The V gene end was trimmed by 6 bases and the J gene end by 3 bases; junction bases not matched to a gene: 8. The cohort comprised adults aged roughly 18 to 100 years residing in 20 to 25 US areas. Allocation to cohorts depended on clinical history reported by the participants. As processed by the authors: Counts of nucleated cells, estimated from reference gene primer amplification, were obtained. Data came from immunoSEQ multiplex PCR; TCRdb stores just in-frame clones and leaves some out. The V and J calls and the clone size are those of that table, but D and trimming were determined from the DNA. The sample gives about 140,000 clones, about 90% of which show up once; about 11% is in the top ten.

This clonotype originated in a man aged 55 to 70 who had recovered from COVID-19. The chain has TRBV9 and TRBJ2-5; 10 bases are a match to TRBD2. Sequencing was done on a sample of PBMCs or T cells enriched from blood (not recorded which). CDR3 coding DNA: TGTGCCAGCACCCGGGCTAGCGGGAGTAAAGAGACCCAGTACTTC. It is translated as CASTRASGSKETQYF.